At least ten counts were recorded for the clone carrying this TCR beta chain. Its matching antigen is unknown. This entry belongs to a study of HIV-infected children after antiretroviral therapy interruption. Study-level background: All children had CD4+ count above 500 and viral load below 50 copies/ml.

Overall study results and limits: Naive CD4+ sequences overlapped less between time points once interruption began. The CD45RA+ naive sort may contain some EMRA or stem memory cells.

RNA-based 3' RACE libraries used unique molecular identifiers. TCRdb fed the 3' RACE reads into MiXCR, producing one record per CDR3 protein. The sample shows about 89,000 distinct CDR3 sequences, about 7.2% of them seen only once. Treatment here: PENTA 11 planned treatment interruption arm or continuous ART arm. Cryopreserved PBMC samples required at least 5 million viable cells. Looked up from germline, CDR1 is SGHRS and CDR2 is YFSETQ. This CDR3 comprises 15 residues. Deletions cut 4 bases from V and 0 bases from J, with 13 bases between. Sequenced material: CD45RA+ CD4+ T cells from PBMCs, pooled from several time points, taken from a donor given antiretroviral therapy, either interrupted or continuous. Documented subset: naive CD4+ CD45RA+ CD45RO- T cells. The chain couples TRBV5-1 to TRBJ1-2; no definite D call. The TCR sequence derives from a pool of human donors with HIV. The CDR3 is CASSDGAQSNYGYTF. The CDR3 region has the DNA TGCGCCAGCAGCGATGGTGCCCAGTCTAACTATGGCTACACCTTC. The full variable domain, in which reference TRBV5-1 and TRBJ1-2 provide the parts outside the CDR3, is KAGVTQTPRYLIKTRGQQVTLSCSPISGHRSVSWYQQTPGQGLQFLFEYFSETQRNKGNFPGRFSGRQFSNSRSEMNVSTLELGDSALYLCASSDGAQSNYGYTFGSGTRLTVV.